A selection of T cell receptor beta chains follows, all from one sample in a study of T-cell reconstitution after alpha-beta-depleted transplantation in children. A single record per CDR3 protein comes from TCRdb applying MiXCR to the PCR reads. The table records around 72,000 distinct CDR3 sequences, just under 5% of them present only once. The specimen comprised PBMCs, mostly from graft donor cells, sampled 180 days after TCRalphabeta/CD19-depleted stem cell transplant. Receptor source: a boy less than two years old who had a stem cell transplant for acute myeloid leukemia, so the T cells may come from the graft donor. Both conserved end residues are part of each CDR3. Each record gives: CDR3 DNA, CDR3 protein, D gene, V gene, clone size, J gene, CDR3 length. A D gene is named only where the DNA matches it firmly. Expanded clones get a size class; other rows say once, few or many, or leave the size out.

DNA: TGCAGTGCTCCTCCAGGACTAGCAACAGATACGCAGTATTTT
CDR3: CSAPPGLATDTQYF
D: TRBD2
V: TRBV20-1
size: many
J: TRBJ2-3
length: 14

DNA: TGTGCCAGCAGCGCCCCACAGGGGGCGCAGGTAGACGAGCAGTACTTC
CDR3: CASSAPQGAQVDEQYF
D: TRBD1
V: TRBV9
size: many
J: TRBJ2-7
length: 16

DNA: TGTGCCAGCAGCCAAGTCTGGCAGCTACAAGAGACCCAGTACTTC
CDR3: CASSQVWQLQETQYF
D: -
V: TRBV3-1
size: many
J: TRBJ2-5
length: 15

DNA: TGTGCCAGCAGTTCCCCCGGACCCTGGGGGCCCGGGGAGCTGTTTTTT
CDR3: CASSSPGPWGPGELFF
D: -
V: TRBV6-5
size: many
J: TRBJ2-2
length: 16

DNA: TGTGCCAGCAGTTACTCTCTTCGAGCGGGGGAGCCGAATGAGCAGTTCTTC
CDR3: CASSYSLRAGEPNEQFF
D: TRBD2
V: TRBV6-5
size: many
J: TRBJ2-1
length: 17

DNA: TGTGCCAGCAGCGCAGGGGGGCCCGCAACTAATGAAAAACTGTTTTTT
CDR3: CASSAGGPATNEKLFF
D: TRBD1
V: TRBV7-2
size: many
J: TRBJ1-4
length: 16

DNA: TGCAGTGCTGCTAGCGGTTACAATGAGCAGTTCTTC
CDR3: CSAASGYNEQFF
D: TRBD2
V: TRBV20-1
size: few
J: TRBJ2-1
length: 12

DNA: TGCAGCGTTAACAGAGGACAGGGGGCGGACGAGCAGTACTTC
CDR3: CSVNRGQGADEQYF
D: TRBD1
V: TRBV29-1
size: many
J: TRBJ2-7
length: 14

DNA: TGTGCCAGCCACAAACAGGGGGCAGCGACCCAGTACTTC
CDR3: CASHKQGAATQYF
D: TRBD1
V: TRBV25-1
size: many
J: TRBJ2-5
length: 13

DNA: TGCAGCGTTGGCCGGTTCACAGATACGCAGTATTTT
CDR3: CSVGRFTDTQYF
D: -
V: TRBV29-1
size: many
J: TRBJ2-3
length: 12

DNA: TGTGCCAGCAGCTTGAGGCCCAGCGGGGAGCAGTTCTTC
CDR3: CASSLRPSGEQFF
D: -
V: TRBV5-5
size: many
J: TRBJ2-1
length: 13

DNA: TGTGCCAGCTCACCGACTAATCTCCGTCTCTCTGGAAACACCATATATTTT
CDR3: CASSPTNLRLSGNTIYF
D: -
V: TRBV18
size: many
J: TRBJ1-3
length: 17

DNA: TGCAGCGTTGATTCCCAGTACTTC
CDR3: CSVDSQYF
D: -
V: TRBV29-1
size: many
J: TRBJ2-5
length: 8

DNA: TGTGCCAGCAGCTTCACAGGGGTGGAGACCCAGTACTTC
CDR3: CASSFTGVETQYF
D: TRBD1
V: TRBV7-9
size: many
J: TRBJ2-5
length: 13

DNA: TGCGCCAGCAGCCGCCGGGACGGGTACCAAGAGACCCAGTACTTC
CDR3: CASSRRDGYQETQYF
D: -
V: TRBV5-1
size: many
J: TRBJ2-5
length: 15

DNA: TGTGCCAGCAGCTTAGGGTATGGGGGGGCGGGGTACGAGCAGTACTTC
CDR3: CASSLGYGGAGYEQYF
D: -
V: TRBV7-2
size: many
J: TRBJ2-7
length: 16

DNA: TGTGCCTGGAGTCGCGGGGCCGGCGGGGAGCTGTTTTTT
CDR3: CAWSRGAGGELFF
D: -
V: TRBV30
size: many
J: TRBJ2-2
length: 13

DNA: TGTGCCAGCCACAGGGAAAACTCCTACGAGCAGTACTTC
CDR3: CASHRENSYEQYF
D: -
V: TRBV19
size: few
J: TRBJ2-7
length: 13

DNA: TGTGCCAGTAGTATCACGGGACGGGGCGATGAAGCTTTCTTT
CDR3: CASSITGRGDEAFF
D: -
V: TRBV19
size: many
J: TRBJ1-1
length: 14

DNA: TGTGCCAGCAGTTTAAGCCCCCCTGGACTAGCGGGGAACCAAGAGACCCAGTACTTC
CDR3: CASSLSPPGLAGNQETQYF
D: TRBD2
V: TRBV12-3/TRBV12-4
size: many
J: TRBJ2-5
length: 19

DNA: TGCAGTGCTACCCCGGGACGGGTCAATCAGCCCCAGCATTTT
CDR3: CSATPGRVNQPQHF
D: -
V: TRBV20-1
size: many
J: TRBJ1-5
length: 14

DNA: TGTGCCAGTAGTCCCACCGGGACTAGCTTGAATACGCAGTATTTT
CDR3: CASSPTGTSLNTQYF
D: TRBD2
V: TRBV19
size: -
J: TRBJ2-3
length: 15

DNA: TGCAGTGCTAGAGGGCAGAATCGCATGAACACTGAAGCTTTCTTT
CDR3: CSARGQNRMNTEAFF
D: -
V: TRBV20-1
size: many
J: TRBJ1-1
length: 15

DNA: TGTGCCAGCAGCCCTCCGTACGAGCAGTACTTC
CDR3: CASSPPYEQYF
D: -
V: TRBV12-3/TRBV12-4
size: many
J: TRBJ2-7
length: 11

DNA: TGTGCCAGCAGTTGGGAGGGAAATCAGCCCCAGCATTTT
CDR3: CASSWEGNQPQHF
D: -
V: TRBV12-3/TRBV12-4
size: many
J: TRBJ1-5
length: 13

DNA: TGCGCCAGCAGCCAAGGGCTAGCAGGAGATACGCAGTATTTT
CDR3: CASSQGLAGDTQYF
D: -
V: TRBV4-3
size: many
J: TRBJ2-3
length: 14

DNA: TGTGCCAGCAGCCAAGATTGGATGAACACTGAAGCTTTCTTT
CDR3: CASSQDWMNTEAFF
D: -
V: TRBV14
size: many
J: TRBJ1-1
length: 14

DNA: TGTGCCAGTAGTACAAGGGGGCTTCAGCCCCAGCATTTT
CDR3: CASSTRGLQPQHF
D: TRBD1
V: TRBV19
size: -
J: TRBJ1-5
length: 13

DNA: TGTGCCAGCTCACCACCTAACAGTCAAGAGACCCAGTACTTC
CDR3: CASSPPNSQETQYF
D: -
V: TRBV18
size: many
J: TRBJ2-5
length: 14

DNA: TGCAGTGCTAGAGGCTTAGGCAATCAGCCCCAGCATTTT
CDR3: CSARGLGNQPQHF
D: -
V: TRBV20-1
size: -
J: TRBJ1-5
length: 13

DNA: TGTCACAGCAGCCTGCCGCACGGAGCAAGGGGGGATACGCAGTATTTT
CDR3: CHSSLPHGARGDTQYF
D: -
V: TRBV5-8
size: -
J: TRBJ2-3
length: 16

DNA: TGTGCCAGCAGGCAGGGGGGGAATGAGCAGTTCTTC
CDR3: CASRQGGNEQFF
D: -
V: TRBV12-3/TRBV12-4
size: many
J: TRBJ2-1
length: 12

DNA: TGTGCCAGCAGCCCGGTGCACGTAGCGAACACCGGGGAGCTGTTTTTT
CDR3: CASSPVHVANTGELFF
D: -
V: TRBV7-9
size: many
J: TRBJ2-2
length: 16

DNA: TGCGCCAGCAGCCACGGGGGACAGGGCACAGATACGCAGTATTTT
CDR3: CASSHGGQGTDTQYF
D: TRBD1
V: TRBV4-1
size: many
J: TRBJ2-3
length: 15

DNA: TGCAGTGCTAGCTCCCACGGCGGGGGGGCGCCTAGGGAAAAACTGTTTTTT
CDR3: CSASSHGGGAPREKLFF
D: -
V: TRBV20-1
size: many
J: TRBJ1-4
length: 17

DNA: TGTGCCTCTCACCCGGGGTTTTGGGATGAGCAGTTCTTC
CDR3: CASHPGFWDEQFF
D: -
V: TRBV5-6
size: many
J: TRBJ2-1
length: 13

DNA: TGTGCCATCAGTGAGTCGACTTGGGCTCGGGGGTCCTCCTACGAGCAGTACTTC
CDR3: CAISESTWARGSSYEQYF
D: -
V: TRBV10-3
size: many
J: TRBJ2-7
length: 18

DNA: TGCGCCAGCAGCCAAGCCCGGTCGGGCCGCGGGCGGGAGCTGTTTTTT
CDR3: CASSQARSGRGRELFF
D: -
V: TRBV4-3
size: many
J: TRBJ2-2
length: 16

DNA: TGCGCCAGCAGCCGGGGTCAGGGTAGCAATCAGCCCCAGCATTTT
CDR3: CASSRGQGSNQPQHF
D: -
V: TRBV4-1
size: many
J: TRBJ1-5
length: 15

DNA: TGTGCCAGCAGTGAACGGCCGGACGTGAACACTGAAGCTTTCTTT
CDR3: CASSERPDVNTEAFF
D: -
V: TRBV6-1
size: many
J: TRBJ1-1
length: 15

DNA: TGTGCCAGCTCACACACGAGTCAGGGGGCGGTGAACACTGAAGCTTTCTTT
CDR3: CASSHTSQGAVNTEAFF
D: TRBD1
V: TRBV18
size: many
J: TRBJ1-1
length: 17

DNA: TGTGCCAGCAGCTTAAGCAGGGGCCGGAATCAGCCCCAGCATTTT
CDR3: CASSLSRGRNQPQHF
D: -
V: TRBV7-2
size: many
J: TRBJ1-5
length: 15

DNA: TGTGCCAGCTCACCGGGGGGGGCAGCTAGCTCCTACAATGAGCAGTTCTTC
CDR3: CASSPGGAASSYNEQFF
D: -
V: TRBV18
size: many
J: TRBJ2-1
length: 17

DNA: TGTGCCAGCAACTCGTCCCCGGGCAGGGGGCTTCAAGCTTTCTTT
CDR3: CASNSSPGRGLQAFF
D: TRBD1
V: TRBV12-3/TRBV12-4
size: many
J: TRBJ1-1
length: 15

DNA: TGTGCCAGCAGTGAAGGACCGAACACTGAAGCTTTCTTT
CDR3: CASSEGPNTEAFF
D: -
V: TRBV6-4
size: many
J: TRBJ1-1
length: 13

DNA: TGTGCCATCAGCCTGGGCGGGGCGACCACAGATACGCAGTATTTT
CDR3: CAISLGGATTDTQYF
D: -
V: TRBV10-3
size: many
J: TRBJ2-3
length: 15

DNA: TGTGCCAGCAGCCAAACGGGACAGGGGGGGCCTGAAGCTTTCTTT
CDR3: CASSQTGQGGPEAFF
D: TRBD1
V: TRBV3-1
size: many
J: TRBJ1-1
length: 15

DNA: TGTGCCAGCAGCTTAACACAGGGGGAGACCCAGTACTTC
CDR3: CASSLTQGETQYF
D: TRBD1
V: TRBV7-3
size: many
J: TRBJ2-5
length: 13

DNA: TGTGCCAGCAGCAAAGCGGGGGGGTTCCAAGAGACCCAGTACTTC
CDR3: CASSKAGGFQETQYF
D: TRBD2
V: TRBV7-2
size: many
J: TRBJ2-5
length: 15